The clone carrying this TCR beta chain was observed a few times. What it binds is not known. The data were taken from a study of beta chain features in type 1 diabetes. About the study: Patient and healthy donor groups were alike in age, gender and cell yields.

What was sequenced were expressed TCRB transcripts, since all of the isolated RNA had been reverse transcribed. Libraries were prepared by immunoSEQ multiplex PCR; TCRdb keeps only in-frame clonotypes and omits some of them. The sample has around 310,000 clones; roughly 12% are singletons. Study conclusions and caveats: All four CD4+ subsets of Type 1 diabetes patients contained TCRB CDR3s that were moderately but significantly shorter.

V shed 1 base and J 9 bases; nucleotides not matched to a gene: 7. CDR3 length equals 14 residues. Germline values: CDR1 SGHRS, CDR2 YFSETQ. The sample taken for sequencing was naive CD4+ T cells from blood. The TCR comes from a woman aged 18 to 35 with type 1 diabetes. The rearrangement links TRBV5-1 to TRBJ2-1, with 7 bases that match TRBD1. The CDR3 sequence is CASSLRQGKVEQFF. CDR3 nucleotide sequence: TGCGCCAGCAGCTTGAGACAGGGAAAAGTTGAGCAGTTCTTC. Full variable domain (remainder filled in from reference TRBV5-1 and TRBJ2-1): KAGVTQTPRYLIKTRGQQVTLSCSPISGHRSVSWYQQTPGQGLQFLFEYFSETQRNKGNFPGRFSGRQFSNSRSEMNVSTLELGDSALYLCASSLRQGKVEQFFGPGTRLTVL.